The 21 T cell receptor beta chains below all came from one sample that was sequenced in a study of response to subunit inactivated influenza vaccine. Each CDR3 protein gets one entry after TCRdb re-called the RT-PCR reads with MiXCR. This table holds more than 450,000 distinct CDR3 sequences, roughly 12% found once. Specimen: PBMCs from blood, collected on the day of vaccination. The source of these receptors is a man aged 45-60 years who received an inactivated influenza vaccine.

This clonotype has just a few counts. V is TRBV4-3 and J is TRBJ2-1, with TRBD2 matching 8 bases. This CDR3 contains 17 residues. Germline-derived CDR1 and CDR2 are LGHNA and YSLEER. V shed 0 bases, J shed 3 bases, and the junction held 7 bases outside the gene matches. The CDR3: CASSQDPGGAFYNEQFF. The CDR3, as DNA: TGCGCCAGCAGCCAAGATCCCGGGGGGGCCTTCTACAATGAGCAGTTCTTC.

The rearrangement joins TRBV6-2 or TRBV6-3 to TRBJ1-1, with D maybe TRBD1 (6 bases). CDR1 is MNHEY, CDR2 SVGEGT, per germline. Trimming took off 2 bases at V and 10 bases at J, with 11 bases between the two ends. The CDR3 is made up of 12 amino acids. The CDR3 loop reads CASSYPTGGAFF. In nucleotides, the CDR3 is TGTGCCAGCAGTTACCCGACAGGAGGAGCTTTCTTT.

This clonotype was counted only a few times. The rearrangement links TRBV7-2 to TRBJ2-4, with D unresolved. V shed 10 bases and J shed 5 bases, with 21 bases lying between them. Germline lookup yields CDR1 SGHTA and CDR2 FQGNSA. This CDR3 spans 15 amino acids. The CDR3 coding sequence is TGTGCCACGAATCGTAAGGCCGGGCCTGAAAACATTCAGTACTTC. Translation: CATNRKAGPENIQYF.

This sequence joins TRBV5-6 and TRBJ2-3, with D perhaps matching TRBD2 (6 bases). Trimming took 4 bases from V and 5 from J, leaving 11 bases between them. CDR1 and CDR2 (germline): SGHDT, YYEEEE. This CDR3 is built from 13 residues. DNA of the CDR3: TGTGCCAGCAGCCCGACTAGTTTAGATACGCAGTATTTT. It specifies CASSPTSLDTQYF.

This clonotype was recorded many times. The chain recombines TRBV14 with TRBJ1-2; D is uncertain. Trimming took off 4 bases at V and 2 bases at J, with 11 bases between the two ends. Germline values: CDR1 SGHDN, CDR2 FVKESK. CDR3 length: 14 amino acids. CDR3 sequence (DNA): TGTGCCAGCAGCCGAGAGGTGCCGAACTATGGCTACACCTTC. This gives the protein CASSREVPNYGYTF.

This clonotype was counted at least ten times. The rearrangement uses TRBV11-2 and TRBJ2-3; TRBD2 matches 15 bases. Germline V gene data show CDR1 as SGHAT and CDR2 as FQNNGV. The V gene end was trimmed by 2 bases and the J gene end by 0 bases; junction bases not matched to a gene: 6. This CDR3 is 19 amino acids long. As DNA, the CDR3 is TGTGCCAGCAGCTTACCTGGGACTAGCGGGGGGTTCAGCACAGATACGCAGTATTTT. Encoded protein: CASSLPGTSGGFSTDTQYF.

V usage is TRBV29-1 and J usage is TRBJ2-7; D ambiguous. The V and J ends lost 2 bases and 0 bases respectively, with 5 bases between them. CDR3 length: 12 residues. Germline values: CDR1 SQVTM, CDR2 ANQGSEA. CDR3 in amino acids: CSVERDSYEQYF. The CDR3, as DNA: TGCAGCGTTGAACGAGACTCCTACGAGCAGTACTTC.

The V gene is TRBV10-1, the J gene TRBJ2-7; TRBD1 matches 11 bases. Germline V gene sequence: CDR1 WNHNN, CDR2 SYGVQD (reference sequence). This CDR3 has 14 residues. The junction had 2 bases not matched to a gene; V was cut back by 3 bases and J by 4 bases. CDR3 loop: CASSEGDRGYEQYF. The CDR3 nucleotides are TGCGCCAGCAGTGAAGGGGACAGGGGGTACGAGCAGTACTTC.

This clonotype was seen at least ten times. The CDR3 loop reads CASSRTTGANVLTF. The CDR3 DNA sequence: TGTGCCAGCAGCCGGACAACTGGGGCCAACGTCCTGACTTTC. The gene calls are TRBV5-5 and TRBJ2-6, with a possible D match to TRBD1 (5 bases). The CDR3 spans 14 residues. Deletions cut 4 bases from V and 2 bases from J, with 7 bases between. Per germline, CDR1 SGHKS and CDR2 YYEKEE (reference sequence).

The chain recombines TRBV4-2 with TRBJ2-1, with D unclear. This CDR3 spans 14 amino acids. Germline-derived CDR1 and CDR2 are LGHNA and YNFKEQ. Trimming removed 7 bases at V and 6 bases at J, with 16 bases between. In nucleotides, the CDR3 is TGTGCCAGCACATCCTCCTATTGGGGCAATGAGCAGTTCTTC. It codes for CASTSSYWGNEQFF.

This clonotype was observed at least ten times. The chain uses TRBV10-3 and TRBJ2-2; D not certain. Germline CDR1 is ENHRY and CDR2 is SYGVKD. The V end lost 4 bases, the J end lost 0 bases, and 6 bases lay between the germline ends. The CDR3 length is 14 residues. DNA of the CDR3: TGTGCCATCAGTGGCATCGCGAACACCGGGGAGCTGTTTTTT. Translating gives CAISGIANTGELFF.

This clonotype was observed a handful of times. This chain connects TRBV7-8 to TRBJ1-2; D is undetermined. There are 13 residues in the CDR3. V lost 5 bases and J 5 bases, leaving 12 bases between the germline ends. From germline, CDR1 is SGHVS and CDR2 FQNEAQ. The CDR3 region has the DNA TGTGCCAGCAGCCCCGACATAGGTTATGGCTACACCTTC. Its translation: CASSPDIGYGYTF.

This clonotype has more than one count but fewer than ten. Written as DNA, the CDR3 is TGTGCCAGCAGTTACTCGTTTTCAAATCCGCAGCCTTCCTACGAGCAGTACTTC. Translated: CASSYSFSNPQPSYEQYF. The chain is built from TRBV6-2 or TRBV6-3 and TRBJ2-7, with no clear D. The CDR3 has 18 amino acids. Germline V gene data show CDR1 as MNHEY and CDR2 as SVGEGT. Trimming left V 0 bases short and J 1 base short, with 19 bases between.

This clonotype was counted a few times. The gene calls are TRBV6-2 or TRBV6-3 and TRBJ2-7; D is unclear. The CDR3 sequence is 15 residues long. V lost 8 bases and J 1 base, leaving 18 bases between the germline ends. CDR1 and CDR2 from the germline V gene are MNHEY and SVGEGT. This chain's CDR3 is CASFKEPSLSYEQYF. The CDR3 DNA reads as TGTGCCAGCTTTAAAGAGCCTTCACTTTCCTACGAGCAGTACTTC.

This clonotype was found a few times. CDR3 in amino acids: CASSLGLYLPGELFF. In DNA, the CDR3 is TGTGCCAGCAGCTTAGGACTTTACCTGCCCGGGGAGCTGTTTTTT. The J gene is TRBJ2-2, the V gene TRBV11-2; the D is unclear. V was pared by 1 base and J by 6 bases, with 12 bases between. Germline V gives CDR1 SGHAT, CDR2 FQNNGV. This CDR3 comprises 15 residues.

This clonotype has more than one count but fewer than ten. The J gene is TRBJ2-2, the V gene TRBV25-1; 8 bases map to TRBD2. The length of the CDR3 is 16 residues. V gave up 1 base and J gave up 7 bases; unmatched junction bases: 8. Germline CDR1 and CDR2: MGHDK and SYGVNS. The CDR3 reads CASSESPAGAFGELFF. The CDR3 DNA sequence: TGTGCCAGCAGTGAATCCCCAGCGGGAGCTTTCGGGGAGCTGTTTTTT.

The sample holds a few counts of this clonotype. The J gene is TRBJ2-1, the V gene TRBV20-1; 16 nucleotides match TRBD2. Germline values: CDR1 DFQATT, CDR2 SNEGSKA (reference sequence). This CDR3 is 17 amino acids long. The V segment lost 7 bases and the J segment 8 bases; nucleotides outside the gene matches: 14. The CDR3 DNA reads TGCAGTGGCTCGGGACTAGCGGGAGGGATGGGTCGGTATGAGCAGTTCTTC. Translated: CSGSGLAGGMGRYEQFF.

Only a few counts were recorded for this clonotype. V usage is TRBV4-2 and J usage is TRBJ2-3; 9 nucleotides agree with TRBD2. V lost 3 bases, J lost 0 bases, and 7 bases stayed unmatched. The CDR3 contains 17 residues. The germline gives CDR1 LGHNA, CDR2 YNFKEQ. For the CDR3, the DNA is TGTGCCAGCAGCCAGATGACTAGCGGAGCTAGCACAGATACGCAGTATTTT. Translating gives CASSQMTSGASTDTQYF.

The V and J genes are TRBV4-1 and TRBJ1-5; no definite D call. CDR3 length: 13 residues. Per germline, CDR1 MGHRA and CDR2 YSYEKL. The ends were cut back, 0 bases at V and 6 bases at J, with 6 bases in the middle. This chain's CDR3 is CASSQDTFQPQHF. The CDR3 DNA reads TGCGCCAGCAGCCAAGATACCTTTCAGCCCCAGCATTTT.

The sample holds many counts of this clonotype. The DNA of the CDR3 is TGTGCCAGCAGCCGGGACCTGAACACTGAAGCTTTCTTT. It is translated as CASSRDLNTEAFF. The gene calls are TRBV6-1 and TRBJ1-1, with D possibly TRBD1 on 5 matching bases. Germline V gives CDR1 MNHNS, CDR2 SASEGT. V was clipped by 6 bases and J by 0 bases, with 8 bases between them. This CDR3 spans 13 amino acids.

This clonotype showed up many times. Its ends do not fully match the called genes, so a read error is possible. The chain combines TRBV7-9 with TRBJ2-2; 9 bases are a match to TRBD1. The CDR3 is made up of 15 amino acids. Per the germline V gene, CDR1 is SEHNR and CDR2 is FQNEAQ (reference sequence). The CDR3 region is CASSSGQGNTGELFF. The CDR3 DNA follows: TGCGCCAGCAGCTCGGGACAGGGGAACACCGGGGAGCTGTTTTTT.